The 30 T cell receptor beta chains reported below all come from one sample, sequenced in a study of blood T cell repertoires in COVID-19. Data came from immunoSEQ multiplex PCR; TCRdb stores just in-frame clones and leaves some out. The sample has 70,000 to 95,000 clones; around 88% are singletons. The sequenced sample was peripheral blood. The receptors were sampled from a human donor in a cohort sampled during active COVID-19.

The rearrangement links TRBV12-3 or TRBV12-4 to TRBJ1-2; D uncertain. The V end lost 8 bases, the J end lost 4 bases, and 14 bases lay between the germline ends. The CDR3 runs to 13 residues. Here the CDR3 reads CASSGGRVYGYTF. Written as DNA, the CDR3 is TGTGCCAGCTCCGGCGGGAGGGTCTATGGCTACACCTTC.

The CDR3 reads CASSLATSGRFETQYF. The DNA of the CDR3 is TGCGCCAGCAGCTTGGCCACTAGCGGGAGGTTTGAGACCCAGTACTTC. V is TRBV5-1 and J is TRBJ2-5, with TRBD2 matching over 12 bases. Germline V gives CDR1 SGHRS, CDR2 YFSETQ. V gave up 0 bases and J gave up 5 bases; unmatched junction bases: 5. CDR3 length: 16 amino acids.

The V gene is TRBV9, the J gene TRBJ2-7, with 7 bases identical to TRBD2. This CDR3 comprises 14 residues. Per germline, CDR1 SGDLS and CDR2 YYNGEE. With 0 bases clipped from V and 6 bases from J, the junction kept 6 bases outside the gene matches. The CDR3 is CASSVASGISEQYF. The CDR3 DNA reads TGTGCCAGCAGCGTAGCCAGCGGGATAAGCGAGCAGTACTTC. Looking up the rest from reference TRBV9 and TRBJ2-7 gives the full variable domain: DSGVTQTPKHLITATGQRVTLRCSPRSGDLSVYWYQQSLDQGLQFLIQYYNGEERAKGNILERFSAQQFPDLHSELNLSSLELGDSALYFCASSVASGISEQYFGPGTRLTVT.

The CDR3 sequence: CASSPAGDTEAFF. CDR3 sequence (DNA): TGTGCCAGCTCACCAGCGGGGGACACTGAAGCTTTCTTT. The chain recombines TRBV18 with TRBJ1-1; weak D call: TRBD1 (5 bases). Germline CDR1 and CDR2: KGHSH and LQKENI. The V gene lost 2 bases and the J gene lost 3 bases, with 7 bases spanning the gap. The CDR3 loop spans 13 amino acids.

This CDR3 reads CASSSGTAGGQPQHF. The CDR3 DNA is TGTGCCAGCAGTTCCGGGACAGCGGGAGGGCAGCCCCAGCATTTT. The chain is built from TRBV28 and TRBJ1-5, with 7 bases fitting TRBD1. CDR3 length: 15 amino acids. Germline V lookup: CDR1 MDHEN, CDR2 SYDVKM. J gave up 7 bases and V 4 bases, and 10 bases lay outside the gene matches.

This chain joins TRBV4-3 and TRBJ2-5; the D gene is possibly TRBD2 (6 bases). The CDR3 contains 15 residues. V gave up 1 base and J gave up 4 bases, with 13 bases separating them. Germline V gene lookup returns CDR1 LGHNA and CDR2 YSLEER. As DNA, the CDR3 is TGCGCCAGCAGCCAAGGGTGGGGGACTCGAGAGACCCAGTACTTC. As protein: CASSQGWGTRETQYF.

The V and J genes are TRBV23-1 and TRBJ1-4, with 8 bases fitting TRBD1. TRBV23-1 falls under the ORF class, with uncertain function. The V gene end was trimmed by 0 bases and the J gene end by 8 bases; junction bases not matched to a gene: 5. CDR3 length: 15 amino acids. CDR3 in amino acids: CASSQSTGAREKLFF. The DNA of the CDR3 is TGCGCCAGCAGTCAATCGACAGGGGCCCGGGAAAAACTGTTTTTT.

This chain uses TRBV11-2 with TRBJ2-5; D is possibly TRBD2 (6 bases). From germline, CDR1 is SGHAT and CDR2 FQNNGV. V dropped 0 bases and J dropped 5 bases, with 13 bases sitting between them. The CDR3 is 15 residues long. The CDR3 coding sequence is TGTGCCAGCAGCTTAGAGGGACTTCTAGGGGAGACCCAGTACTTC. As protein: CASSLEGLLGETQYF.

The rearrangement joins TRBV19 to TRBJ1-6, with D tentatively TRBD1 (6 bases). The CDR3 spans 15 residues. Between the trimmed V and J ends, which lost 4 bases and 3 bases, there was a span of 10 bases. Germline V CDR1 and CDR2: LNHDA, SQIVND (reference sequence). Written as DNA, the CDR3 is TGTGCCAGTAGTACGGACAGCCTCTATAATTCACCCCTCCACTTT. This encodes CASSTDSLYNSPLHF.

The J gene is TRBJ2-5, the V gene TRBV5-6; D might be TRBD2 (6 bases). The germline V and J ends were trimmed by 5 bases and 3 bases, with 20 bases remaining between them. Looked up from germline, CDR1 is SGHDT and CDR2 is YYEEEE. The CDR3 sequence is 16 residues long. The CDR3 bases are TGTGCCAGCAGTTCTGCGTGGGACGGCGGGAAAGAGACCCAGTACTTC. It encodes CASSSAWDGGKETQYF.

V and J are TRBV4-1 and TRBJ1-4; D is uncertain. The CDR3 contains 16 residues. Trimming removed 3 bases at V and 8 bases at J, with 19 bases between. The germline V gene has CDR1 MGHRA and CDR2 YSYEKL. CDR3 region: CASSQGRHFMVEKLFF. CDR3 in DNA: TGCGCCAGCAGCCAGGGCCGACATTTTATGGTCGAAAAACTGTTTTTT.

This clone was detected only once. The genes are TRBV7-9 and TRBJ1-1, with a possible D match to TRBD1 (5 bases). Germline assignment: CDR1 SEHNR and CDR2 FQNEAQ (reference sequence). The CDR3 consists of 12 residues. With 5 bases removed from V and 11 bases from J, the gap between germline ends came to 15 bases. CDR3 sequence: CASSKDTPGAFF. CDR3 bases: TGTGCCAGCAGCAAGGACACCCCTGGGGCTTTCTTT.

V gene TRBV10-3 combines with J gene TRBJ2-5; no reliable D call. Germline V gives CDR1 ENHRY, CDR2 SYGVKD. This CDR3 region has 14 residues. Trimming cost V 0 bases and J 3 bases, with 8 bases left between them. Here the CDR3 DNA reads TGTGCCATCAGTGAGTCGAACAAGAAAGAGACCCAGTACTTC. Protein: CAISESNKKETQYF.

The genes are TRBV30 and TRBJ1-1; 10 bases fit TRBD1. The CDR3 has 15 amino acids. V dropped 6 bases and J dropped 2; count of bases not matched to a gene: 9. The V gene's germline CDR1 is GTSNPN and CDR2 SVGIG (reference sequence). DNA of the CDR3: TGTGCCTGTGGGACAGGGGATATTTTTAACACTGAAGCTTTCTTT. It specifies CACGTGDIFNTEAFF.

The genes are TRBV7-9 and TRBJ1-1; weak D call: TRBD1 (5 bases). Germline CDR1 and CDR2: SEHNR and FQNEAQ (reference sequence). The V end lost 1 base, the J end lost 4 bases, and 13 bases lay between the germline ends. The CDR3 has 15 amino acids. CDR3 amino acids: CASSLEIRAGTEAFF. CDR3 DNA: TGTGCCAGCAGCTTAGAAATCAGGGCCGGCACTGAAGCTTTCTTT.

This clone was found a few times. The chain joins TRBV7-3 to TRBJ1-2; D perhaps matches TRBD1 (5 bases). Per germline, CDR1 SGHTA and CDR2 FQGTGA. CDR3 length: 15 amino acids. The V end was cut by 2 bases, the J end by 4 bases, with 14 bases between. CDR3 protein: CASSLVPGEAYGYTF. The CDR3 DNA sequence: TGTGCCAGCAGCTTAGTCCCGGGGGAGGCCTATGGCTACACCTTC.

V usage is TRBV11-2 and J usage is TRBJ2-3; no firm D call. CDR1 and CDR2 from the germline V gene are SGHAT and FQNNGV. Trimming removed 4 bases from V and 0 bases from J, with 5 bases in between. The CDR3 sequence is 13 residues long. The CDR3, as DNA: TGTGCCAGCAGCTCATCCAGCACAGATACGCAGTATTTT. Translated, it gives CASSSSSTDTQYF.

J is TRBJ2-6 and V is TRBV5-6, with no clear D. CDR1 and CDR2 (germline): SGHDT, YYEEEE. Trimming pared 7 bases from V and 2 bases from J, leaving 10 bases between. The CDR3 extends over 14 amino acids. The CDR3 region has the DNA TGTGCCAGCTGCCCGGGTACTGGGGCCAACGTCCTGACTTTC. It is translated as CASCPGTGANVLTF.

This chain links TRBV30 with TRBJ2-1; perhaps TRBD2 as D (5 bases). The CDR3 is made up of 14 amino acids. Germline V gene data show CDR1 as GTSNPN and CDR2 as SVGIG (reference sequence). Between the trimmed V and J ends, which lost 2 bases and 5 bases, there was a span of 13 bases. The CDR3 region has the DNA TGTGCCTGGAGTCGGCCCCCGGGGAACAATGAGCAGTTCTTC. As protein: CAWSRPPGNNEQFF.

The V gene is TRBV4-3, the J gene TRBJ2-1; 8 bases map to TRBD2. The germline V gene encodes CDR1 LGHNA and CDR2 YSLEER. Trimming took 0 bases from V and 7 from J; bases not matched to a gene: 5. There are 15 residues in the CDR3. CDR3 sequence (DNA): TGCGCCAGCAGCCAAGATACGCCTAGCGGGAATGAGCAGTTCTTC. Translating gives CASSQDTPSGNEQFF.

This clone is a singleton in its sample. The chain recombines TRBV15 with TRBJ2-1; unclear D gene. This CDR3 has 12 residues. V was cut by 1 base and J by 6 bases, with 4 bases left in between. Germline V lookup: CDR1 LNHNV, CDR2 YYDKDF (reference sequence). The CDR3 reads CATSRALNEQFF. As DNA, the CDR3 is TGTGCCACCAGCAGAGCCCTCAATGAGCAGTTCTTC. The variable domain in full, completed from reference TRBV15 and TRBJ2-1, reads DAMVIQNPRYQVTQFGKPVTLSCSQTLNHNVMYWYQQKSSQAPKLLFHYYDKDFNNEADTPDNFQSRRPNTSFCFLDIRSPGLGDTAMYLCATSRALNEQFFGPGTRLTVL.

The rearrangement uses TRBV27 and TRBJ1-4; D not resolved. The CDR3 sequence is 14 residues long. V was shortened by 5 bases and J by 4 bases, with 11 bases between the two germline ends. Germline V gene lookup returns CDR1 MNHEY and CDR2 SMNVEV (reference sequence). In nucleotides, the CDR3 is TGTGCCAGCAGTAGATGGGCCTTTAATGAAAAACTGTTTTTT. Translated, it gives CASSRWAFNEKLFF. Full variable domain (rest looked up from reference TRBV27 and TRBJ1-4): EAQVTQNPRYLITVTGKKLTVTCSQNMNHEYMSWYRQDPGLGLRQIYYSMNVEVTDKGDVPEGYKVSRKEKRNFPLILESPSPNQTSLYFCASSRWAFNEKLFFGSGTQLSVL.

The rearrangement joins TRBV6-5 to TRBJ1-3; D is unclear. V gave up 2 bases and J gave up 4 bases, with 15 bases separating them. This CDR3 is 16 amino acids long. Germline V gene data show CDR1 as MNHEY and CDR2 as SVGAGI. CDR3 in amino acids: CASSYDPREDGNTIYF. Written as DNA, the CDR3 is TGTGCCAGCAGTTACGACCCCCGGGAAGACGGAAACACCATATATTTT.

This sequence joins TRBV19 and TRBJ2-2; 7 bases fit TRBD1. This CDR3 region has 14 residues. In germline, CDR1 is LNHDA, CDR2 SQIVND (reference sequence). J gave up 6 bases and V 6 bases, and 7 bases lay outside the gene matches. The chain's CDR3 is CASSHGQAPGELFF. Written as DNA, the CDR3 is TGTGCCAGTAGCCACGGACAGGCACCCGGGGAGCTGTTTTTT.

This clone was picked up many times. J is TRBJ2-2 and V is TRBV4-3; D perhaps matches TRBD1 (6 bases). The CDR3 has 14 amino acids. Trimming stripped 5 bases from V and 1 base from J, with 8 bases between. The germline gives CDR1 LGHNA, CDR2 YSLEER. The DNA for the CDR3 is TGCGCCAGCAGCGAGGACAGGAACACCGGGGAGCTGTTTTTT. Translation gives CASSEDRNTGELFF.

The chain has TRBV10-3 and TRBJ2-5, with D hard to call. This CDR3 is built from 12 residues. V was trimmed by 0 bases and J by 5 bases, leaving 4 bases between them. Germline V CDR1 and CDR2: ENHRY, SYGVKD. CDR3 nucleotides: TGTGCCATCAGTGAGTCCGGGGAGACCCAGTACTTC. This gives the protein CAISESGETQYF.

V and J are TRBV7-9 and TRBJ2-1; 9 bases agree with TRBD1. V trimming: 2 bases; J trimming: 8 bases; junction bases outside the gene matches: 10. This CDR3 has 16 residues. CDR1 and CDR2 (germline): SEHNR, FQNEAQ (reference sequence). Written as DNA, the CDR3 is TGTGCCAGCAGCTTAATCACCGGGACAGGGAACGATGAGCAGTTCTTC. The encoded protein is CASSLITGTGNDEQFF.

The V call is TRBV6-5, the J call TRBJ1-1; D gene ambiguous. CDR1 is MNHEY, CDR2 SVGAGI, per germline. The CDR3 has 12 amino acids. V lost 5 bases to trimming and J lost 4 bases, with 8 bases between them. The CDR3 spells CASSQEGTEAFF. The CDR3 DNA reads as TGTGCCAGCAGTCAGGAGGGCACTGAAGCTTTCTTT.

The J gene is TRBJ2-2, the V gene TRBV19; D may be TRBD2 (5 bases). This CDR3 has 15 residues. V was trimmed by 1 base and J by 1 base, leaving 7 bases between them. CDR1 is LNHDA, CDR2 SQIVND, per germline (reference sequence). CDR3 DNA: TGTGCCAGTAGTATAGTCAGCGGGAACACCGGGGAGCTGTTTTTT. As protein: CASSIVSGNTGELFF.

This clone appeared a few times. V is TRBV5-1 and J is TRBJ1-2; 11 bases agree with TRBD1. Germline trimming cut 3 bases from V and 12 bases from J; bases unmatched to any gene: 19. The germline V gene encodes CDR1 SGHRS and CDR2 YFSETQ. This CDR3 comprises 17 residues. CDR3 in DNA: TGCGCCAGCAGCTCGCGGGTGATGTTAAGGACAGGGGGCGAACACACCTTC. As protein: CASSSRVMLRTGGEHTF.